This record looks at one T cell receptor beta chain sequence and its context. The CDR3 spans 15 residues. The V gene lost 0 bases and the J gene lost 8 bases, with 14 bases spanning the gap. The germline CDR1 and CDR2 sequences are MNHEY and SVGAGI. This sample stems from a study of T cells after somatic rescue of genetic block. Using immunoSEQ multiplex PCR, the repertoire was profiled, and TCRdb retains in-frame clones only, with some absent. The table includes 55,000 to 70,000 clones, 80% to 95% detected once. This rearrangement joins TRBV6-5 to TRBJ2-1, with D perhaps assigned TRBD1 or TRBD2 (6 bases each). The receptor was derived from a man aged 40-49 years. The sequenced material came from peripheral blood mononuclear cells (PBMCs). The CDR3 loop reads CASSYSNRGRDEQFF. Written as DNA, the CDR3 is TGTGCCAGCAGTTACTCGAATCGGGGGCGGGATGAGCAGTTCTTC.